This T cell receptor (beta chain) was identified during a study of CD8 T cells in ankylosing spondylitis. Study-wide results and caveats: Roughly eight highly homologous variants formed a TCR beta motif that appeared characteristic of ankylosing spondylitis blood. In synovial fluid and blood from reactive arthritis, some motif variants were previously reported. The clones that were linked to disease were reported to be significantly enriched in matched synovial fluid samples from ankylosing spondylitis patients. Disease-linked clones displayed a CD8+ phenotype and appeared relatively rarely in peripheral blood.

This clonotype was seen only a few times. Its specificity is not known. The germline V gene has CDR1 LGHDT and CDR2 YNNKEL (reference sequence). V was clipped by 1 base and J by 2 bases, with 8 bases between them. This CDR3 comprises 14 residues. Quantitative 5'-RACE with molecular barcodes was used to make the TCR beta libraries. Using its own MiXCR run on the 5' RACE reads, TCRdb lists one record per CDR3 protein. Here the sample spans around 480,000 distinct CDR3 sequences, 17% being singletons. The V gene is TRBV3-1, the J gene TRBJ1-2; no definite D call. This clonotype originated in a male donor with ankylosing spondylitis. The sequencing input was blood, either unsorted or a sorted T cell fraction (not recorded which). The CDR3 region is CASSQGAGNYGYTF. CDR3 coding DNA: TGTGCCAGCAGCCAAGGCGCAGGCAACTATGGCTACACCTTC.